The table lists the clone carrying this T cell receptor (beta chain) with a count of one. Libraries were prepared by immunoSEQ multiplex PCR; TCRdb keeps only in-frame clonotypes and omits some of them. The sample consists of about 130,000 clones, around nine tenths of them appearing once. This sample was included in a study of cytomegalovirus exposure and HLA in healthy donors. In germline, CDR1 is SGHNT, CDR2 YYREEE (reference sequence). V was clipped by 3 bases and J by 4 bases; unmatched bases: 6. The CDR3 sequence is 14 residues long. Sequencing was done on a sample of PBMCs. This TCR derives from a man aged 25 to 40 in good health and CMV-seronegative. This rearrangement joins TRBV5-4 to TRBJ2-7; 8 nucleotides agree with TRBD1. The CDR3 coding sequence is TGTGCCAGCAGCTGGGGGACAGGAGGTTACGAGCAGTACTTC. Protein: CASSWGTGGYEQYF.